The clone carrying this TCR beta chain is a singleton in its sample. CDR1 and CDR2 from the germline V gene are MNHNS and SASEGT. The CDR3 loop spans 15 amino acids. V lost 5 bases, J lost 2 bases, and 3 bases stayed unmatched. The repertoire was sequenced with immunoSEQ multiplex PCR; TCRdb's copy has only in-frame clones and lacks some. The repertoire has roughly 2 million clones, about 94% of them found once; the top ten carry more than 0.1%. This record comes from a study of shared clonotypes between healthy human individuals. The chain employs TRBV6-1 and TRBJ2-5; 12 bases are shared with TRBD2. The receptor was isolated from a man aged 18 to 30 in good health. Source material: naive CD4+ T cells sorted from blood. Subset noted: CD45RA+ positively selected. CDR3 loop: CASSPLAGGQETQYF. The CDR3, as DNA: TGTGCCAGCAGTCCTCTAGCGGGAGGGCAAGAGACCCAGTACTTC.